This T cell receptor beta chain originates from a study of cytomegalovirus exposure and HLA in healthy donors. Looking at the study overall: In a later analysis, the roughly 120 validation repertoires were reported to have used the same platform as the roughly 730 first-cohort repertoires.

TCRdb keeps only in-frame clones here, not all; method: immunoSEQ multiplex PCR. The top ten hold around 3% of the sample, which has about 160,000 clones, 70% to 90% seen once. Germline V gene lookup returns CDR1 MGHRA and CDR2 YSYEKL. V was pared by 0 bases and J by 0 bases, with 2 bases of the junction left unmatched. The CDR3 covers 17 residues. Findings and caveats of the study: The classifier reportedly diagnosed cytomegalovirus status with high specificity and sensitivity. Researchers counted 164 TCR beta chains as cytomegalovirus-associated.

With regard to this clone: Antigen: not known.

The receptor was isolated from a man aged 18 to 29 in good health and CMV-seronegative. Sequencing input: PBMCs. The rearrangement links TRBV4-1 to TRBJ1-6; 7 nucleotides line up with TRBD1. The CDR3 sequence: CASSQDRGSSYNSPLHF. The CDR3 nucleotides are TGCGCCAGCAGCCAAGACAGGGGGAGCTCCTATAATTCACCCCTCCACTTT.